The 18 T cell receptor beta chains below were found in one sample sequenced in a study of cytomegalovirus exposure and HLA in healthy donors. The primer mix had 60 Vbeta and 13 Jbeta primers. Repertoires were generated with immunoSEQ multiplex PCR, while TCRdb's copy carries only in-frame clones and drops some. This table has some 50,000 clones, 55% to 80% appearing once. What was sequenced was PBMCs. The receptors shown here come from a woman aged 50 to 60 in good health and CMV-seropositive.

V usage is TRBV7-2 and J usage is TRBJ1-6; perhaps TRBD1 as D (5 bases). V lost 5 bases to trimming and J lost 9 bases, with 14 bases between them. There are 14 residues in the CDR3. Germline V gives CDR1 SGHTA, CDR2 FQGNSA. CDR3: CASSRPGLLSPLHF. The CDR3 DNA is TGTGCCAGCAGCCGACCGGGACTGCTTTCACCCCTCCACTTT.

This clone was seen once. CDR3 DNA sequence: TGTGCCAGCAGTTCCCAGCCTACAGGGTATAATTCACCCCTCCACTTT. It specifies CASSSQPTGYNSPLHF. The gene calls are TRBV7-2 and TRBJ1-6; D is possibly TRBD1 (6 bases). V was cut by 6 bases and J by 4 bases, with 16 bases left in between. Germline lookup yields CDR1 SGHTA and CDR2 FQGNSA. This CDR3 region has 16 residues.

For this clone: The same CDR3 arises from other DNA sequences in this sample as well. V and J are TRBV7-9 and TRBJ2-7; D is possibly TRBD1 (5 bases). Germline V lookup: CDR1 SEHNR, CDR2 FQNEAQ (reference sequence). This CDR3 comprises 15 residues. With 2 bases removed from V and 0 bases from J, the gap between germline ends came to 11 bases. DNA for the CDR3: TGTGCCAGCAGCTTATCAACAGGAAGCTCCTACGAGCAGTACTTC. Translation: CASSLSTGSSYEQYF.

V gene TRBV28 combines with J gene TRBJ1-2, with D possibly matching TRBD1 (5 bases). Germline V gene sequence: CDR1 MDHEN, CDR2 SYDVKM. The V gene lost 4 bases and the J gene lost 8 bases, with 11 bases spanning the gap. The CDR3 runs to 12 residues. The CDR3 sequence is CASSWRGVGYTF. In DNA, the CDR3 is TGTGCCAGCAGTTGGCGGGGCGTGGGCTACACCTTC.

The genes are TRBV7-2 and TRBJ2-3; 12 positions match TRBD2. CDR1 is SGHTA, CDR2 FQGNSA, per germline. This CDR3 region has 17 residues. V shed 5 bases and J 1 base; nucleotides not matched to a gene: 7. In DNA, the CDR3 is TGTGCCAGCAGCCTTGGACTAGCGGGATTTGGCACAGATACGCAGTATTTT. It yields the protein CASSLGLAGFGTDTQYF.

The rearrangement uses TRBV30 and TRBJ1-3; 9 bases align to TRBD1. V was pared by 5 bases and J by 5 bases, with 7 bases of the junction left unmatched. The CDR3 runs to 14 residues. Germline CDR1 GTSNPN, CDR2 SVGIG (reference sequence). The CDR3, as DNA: TGTGCCTGGGGTGGGGACAGGGTCCGAAACACCATATATTTT. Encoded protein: CAWGGDRVRNTIYF.

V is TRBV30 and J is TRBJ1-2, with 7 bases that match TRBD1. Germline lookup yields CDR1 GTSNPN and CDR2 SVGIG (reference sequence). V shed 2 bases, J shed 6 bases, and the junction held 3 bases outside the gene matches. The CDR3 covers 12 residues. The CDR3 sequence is CAWSRGGDGYTF. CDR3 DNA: TGTGCCTGGAGTCGAGGGGGCGATGGCTACACCTTC.

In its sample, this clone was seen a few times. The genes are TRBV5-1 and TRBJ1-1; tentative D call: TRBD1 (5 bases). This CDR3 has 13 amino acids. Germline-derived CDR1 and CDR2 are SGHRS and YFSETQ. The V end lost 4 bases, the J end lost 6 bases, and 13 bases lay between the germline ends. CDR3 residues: CASSRGSSSEAFF. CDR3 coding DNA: TGCGCCAGCAGCCGGGGGTCCTCGTCTGAAGCTTTCTTT.

The CDR3 reads CASSDGGLATYNEQFF. CDR3 nucleotides: TGCGCCAGCAGCGATGGAGGACTAGCGACCTACAATGAGCAGTTCTTC. J is TRBJ2-1 and V is TRBV4-1; 9 bases fit TRBD2. CDR1 MGHRA and CDR2 YSYEKL come from the germline V gene. CDR3 length: 16 residues. V lost 5 bases, J lost 2 bases, and 7 bases stayed unmatched.

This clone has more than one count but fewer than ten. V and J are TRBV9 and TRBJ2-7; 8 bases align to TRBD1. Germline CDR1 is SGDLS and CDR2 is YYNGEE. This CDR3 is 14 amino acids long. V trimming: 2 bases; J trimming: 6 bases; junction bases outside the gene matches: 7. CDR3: CASSVTGAGSEQYF. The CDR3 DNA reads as TGTGCCAGCAGCGTGACAGGGGCTGGTAGCGAGCAGTACTTC. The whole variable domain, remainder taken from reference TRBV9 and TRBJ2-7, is DSGVTQTPKHLITATGQRVTLRCSPRSGDLSVYWYQQSLDQGLQFLIQYYNGEERAKGNILERFSAQQFPDLHSELNLSSLELGDSALYFCASSVTGAGSEQYFGPGTRLTVT.

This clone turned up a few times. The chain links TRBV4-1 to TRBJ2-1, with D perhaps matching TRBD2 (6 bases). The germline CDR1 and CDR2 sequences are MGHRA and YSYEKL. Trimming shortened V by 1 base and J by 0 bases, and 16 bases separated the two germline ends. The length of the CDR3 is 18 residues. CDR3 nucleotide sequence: TGCGCCAGCAGCCAAGTGCAAGGGGCCGGGAGCTCCTACAATGAGCAGTTCTTC. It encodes CASSQVQGAGSSYNEQFF.

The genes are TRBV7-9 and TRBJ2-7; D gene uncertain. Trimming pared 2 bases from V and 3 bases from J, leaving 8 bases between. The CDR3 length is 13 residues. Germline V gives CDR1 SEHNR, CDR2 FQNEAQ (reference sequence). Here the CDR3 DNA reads TGTGCCAGCAGCTTATACTCAGGCTACGAGCAGTACTTC. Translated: CASSLYSGYEQYF.

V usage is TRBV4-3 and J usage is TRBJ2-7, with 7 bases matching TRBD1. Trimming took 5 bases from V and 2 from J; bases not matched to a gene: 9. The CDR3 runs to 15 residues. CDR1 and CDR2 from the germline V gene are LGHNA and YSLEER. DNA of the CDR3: TGCGCCAGCAGCGAGGGGGCAGGGTCGACCTACGAGCAGTACTTC. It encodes CASSEGAGSTYEQYF.

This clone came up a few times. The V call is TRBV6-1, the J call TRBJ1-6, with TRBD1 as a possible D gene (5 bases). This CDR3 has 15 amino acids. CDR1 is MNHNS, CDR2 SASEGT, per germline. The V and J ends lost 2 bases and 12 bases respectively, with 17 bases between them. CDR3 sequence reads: CASSESLITGLPLHF. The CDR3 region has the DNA TGTGCCAGCAGTGAATCTCTCATTACAGGTTTACCCCTCCACTTT.

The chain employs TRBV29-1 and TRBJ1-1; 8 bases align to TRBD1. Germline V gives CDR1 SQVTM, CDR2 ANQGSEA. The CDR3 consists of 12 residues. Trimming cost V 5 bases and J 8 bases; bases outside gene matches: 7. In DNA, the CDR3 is TGCAGCGTTACGACAGGGGCCCGGGAAGCTTTCTTT. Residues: CSVTTGAREAFF.

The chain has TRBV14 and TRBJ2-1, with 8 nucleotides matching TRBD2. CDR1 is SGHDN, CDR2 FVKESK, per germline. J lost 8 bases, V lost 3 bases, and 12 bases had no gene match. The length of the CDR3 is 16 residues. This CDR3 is CASSHLRIAGMDEQFF. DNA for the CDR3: TGTGCCAGCAGCCACCTACGTATAGCGGGGATGGATGAGCAGTTCTTC.

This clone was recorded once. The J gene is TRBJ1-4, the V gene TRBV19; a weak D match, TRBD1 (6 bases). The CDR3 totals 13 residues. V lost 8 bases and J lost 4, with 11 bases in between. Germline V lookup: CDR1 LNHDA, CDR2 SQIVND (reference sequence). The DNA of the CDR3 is TGTGCCAGTGGGGGCATACTTAATGAAAAACTGTTTTTT. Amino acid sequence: CASGGILNEKLFF.

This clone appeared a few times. Here the CDR3 DNA reads TGTGCCAGCTCACCTCCGGACAGGAACCTCCCGCACGAGCAGTACTTC. It specifies CASSPPDRNLPHEQYF. The J gene is TRBJ2-7, the V gene TRBV18; 7 nucleotides agree with TRBD1. Trimming at V came to 3 bases and at J to 5 bases, leaving 13 bases not matched to a gene. The germline V gene encodes CDR1 KGHSH and CDR2 LQKENI. CDR3 length equals 16 residues.